Shown below are 30 T cell receptor beta chains from a single sample sequenced in a study of blood T cell repertoires in COVID-19. Assay used: immunoSEQ multiplex PCR; TCRdb lists only in-frame clones, some missing. The sample consists of over 200,000 clones, roughly 85% of them appearing once. The sequenced material came from peripheral blood. The receptors here all came from a woman in her 40s with active or convalescent COVID-19.

The V gene is TRBV12-3 or TRBV12-4, the J gene TRBJ1-5; D may be TRBD1 (5 bases). CDR3 length equals 13 residues. V dropped 6 bases and J dropped 6 bases, with 12 bases sitting between them. CDR3 protein: CASRIGGGQPQHF. DNA for the CDR3: TGTGCCAGCAGGATCGGGGGGGGTCAGCCCCAGCATTTT.

About this clone: The junction shows a germline mismatch at one end, possibly a read error. CDR3 residues: CASSPIEANEQFF. CDR3 nucleotides: TGTGCTAGCAGCCCAATCGAAGCTAATGAGCAGTTCTTC. This chain joins TRBV7-7 and TRBJ2-1, with D unresolved. CDR3 length: 13 residues. Germline CDR1 and CDR2: SSHAT and FNYEAQ (reference sequence).

J is TRBJ1-1 and V is TRBV7-9; 7 nucleotides align to TRBD1. J gave up 1 base and V 3 bases, and 8 bases lay outside the gene matches. CDR3 length equals 16 residues. Germline CDR1 is SEHNR and CDR2 is FQNEAQ (reference sequence). CDR3 loop: CASSFTYRGKNTEAFF. The CDR3 DNA sequence: TGTGCCAGCAGCTTCACTTACAGGGGAAAGAACACTGAAGCTTTCTTT.

The chain links TRBV19 to TRBJ1-2; D is unclear. V was pared by 7 bases and J by 3 bases, with 18 bases between. The length of the CDR3 is 15 residues. Germline CDR1 is LNHDA and CDR2 is SQIVND (reference sequence). CDR3 region: CASIPYPWRDYGYTF. DNA of the CDR3: TGTGCCAGTATACCTTACCCGTGGAGGGACTATGGCTACACCTTC.

The V call is TRBV7-8, the J call TRBJ1-2; no clear D gene. CDR1 is SGHVS and CDR2 is FQNEAQ in the germline V gene. This CDR3 contains 12 residues. V was clipped by 5 bases and J by 2 bases, with 6 bases between them. The CDR3 spells CASSLLNYGYTF. As DNA, the CDR3 is TGTGCCAGCAGCCTCCTCAACTATGGCTACACCTTC.

The chain has TRBV5-1 and TRBJ2-1, with 8 bases identical to TRBD2. CDR3 length: 16 amino acids. Germline V gene lookup returns CDR1 SGHRS and CDR2 YFSETQ. The V gene end was trimmed by 2 bases and the J gene end by 1 base; junction bases not matched to a gene: 5. The CDR3 sequence is CASSFLAGQSYNEQFF. The CDR3 coding sequence is TGCGCCAGCAGCTTCCTAGCGGGCCAGTCCTACAATGAGCAGTTCTTC.

CDR3 sequence reads: CASRLGTANSPLHF. CDR3 coding DNA: TGTGCCAGCAGACTCGGGACAGCTAATTCACCCCTCCACTTT. The genes are TRBV11-3 and TRBJ1-6, with TRBD1 identical over 7 bases. After removal of 6 bases from V and 6 bases from J, the junction contained 5 bases not matched to a gene. CDR3 length: 14 residues. Germline CDR1 reads SGHNT; CDR2 reads YENEEA.

This clone has more than one count but fewer than ten. The chain links TRBV19 to TRBJ1-2; D is undetermined. The germline gives CDR1 LNHDA, CDR2 SQIVND (reference sequence). Trimming stripped 6 bases from V and 1 base from J, with 12 bases between. The CDR3 contains 14 residues. The CDR3 sequence is CASRKVQVNYGYTF. CDR3 sequence (DNA): TGTGCCAGTAGAAAGGTTCAGGTTAACTATGGCTACACCTTC.

Concerning this clone itself: Different DNA sequences within this sample yield the same CDR3. This chain connects TRBV30 to TRBJ1-5; TRBD1 matches 7 bases. J lost 4 bases, V lost 2 bases, and 2 bases had no gene match. This CDR3 region has 13 residues. Per the germline V gene, CDR1 is GTSNPN and CDR2 is SVGIG (reference sequence). The DNA for the CDR3 is TGTGCCTGGAGTAGGGACAGTAATCAGCCCCAGCATTTT. Protein product: CAWSRDSNQPQHF.

The gene calls are TRBV10-3 and TRBJ1-1; D not resolved. CDR1 and CDR2 (germline): ENHRY, SYGVKD. The length of the CDR3 is 14 residues. V was cut by 6 bases and J by 4 bases, with 15 bases left in between. CDR3 nucleotides: TGTGCCATCAGGACGAGGGAGGAGGGCACTGAAGCTTTCTTT. Translated, it gives CAIRTREEGTEAFF.

The V call is TRBV11-3, the J call TRBJ2-1, with 9 bases matching TRBD1. After removal of 2 bases from V and 1 base from J, the junction contained 9 bases not matched to a gene. In germline, CDR1 is SGHNT, CDR2 YENEEA. CDR3 length equals 18 residues. CDR3 DNA: TGTGCCAGCAGCTTATCATACGTAGGGACAGGGTCCTACAATGAGCAGTTCTTC. It codes for CASSLSYVGTGSYNEQFF.

This chain links TRBV5-1 with TRBJ1-1; 9 bases agree with TRBD1. Germline V gene sequence: CDR1 SGHRS, CDR2 YFSETQ. The CDR3 is 15 residues long. Germline trimming cut 6 bases from V and 4 bases from J; bases unmatched to any gene: 10. The chain's CDR3 is CASTYFTGGGTEAFF. DNA of the CDR3: TGCGCCAGCACCTATTTCACAGGGGGCGGCACTGAAGCTTTCTTT.

The chain carries TRBV6-5 and TRBJ2-3; D perhaps matches TRBD1 (5 bases). The V and J ends lost 0 bases and 2 bases respectively, with 12 bases between them. Germline V gene sequence: CDR1 MNHEY, CDR2 SVGAGI. The CDR3 loop spans 16 amino acids. CDR3 bases: TGTGCCAGCAGTTACTCCCGGACATCCTTCACAGATACGCAGTATTTT. Translating it yields CASSYSRTSFTDTQYF.

This clone occurred a few times. The J gene is TRBJ1-2, the V gene TRBV9; unclear D gene. Germline CDR1 and CDR2: SGDLS and YYNGEE. This CDR3 has 12 residues. V lost 1 base to trimming and J lost 8 bases, with 9 bases between them. CDR3 region: CASSVSFGGYTF. The CDR3 DNA follows: TGTGCCAGCAGCGTATCTTTCGGGGGCTACACCTTC. The full variable domain, with the rest looked up from reference TRBV9 and TRBJ1-2, is DSGVTQTPKHLITATGQRVTLRCSPRSGDLSVYWYQQSLDQGLQFLIQYYNGEERAKGNILERFSAQQFPDLHSELNLSSLELGDSALYFCASSVSFGGYTFGSGTRLTVV.

The V and J genes are TRBV7-3 and TRBJ2-5; the match to TRBD2 covers 15 bases. J was trimmed by 5 bases and V by 2 bases; bases with no gene match: 9. Looked up from germline, CDR1 is SGHTA and CDR2 is FQGTGA. CDR3 length equals 18 residues. CDR3 amino acids: CASSLGLAGGPSVETQYF. The DNA of the CDR3 is TGTGCCAGCAGCTTAGGACTAGCGGGAGGGCCTTCTGTCGAGACCCAGTACTTC.

This clone was found a few times. This chain uses TRBV29-1 with TRBJ2-3; 10 nucleotides align to TRBD1. V lost 6 bases, J lost 4 bases, and 7 bases stayed unmatched. This CDR3 region has 14 residues. Germline V lookup: CDR1 SQVTM, CDR2 ANQGSEA. This chain's CDR3 is CSVLGGQGADTQYF. CDR3 in DNA: TGCAGCGTCCTAGGCGGACAGGGGGCAGATACGCAGTATTTT.

The chain has TRBV19 and TRBJ1-2, with 8 bases matching TRBD1. This CDR3 region has 14 residues. CDR1 is LNHDA, CDR2 SQIVND, per germline (reference sequence). V lost 5 bases to trimming and J lost 2 bases; unmatched junction nucleotides: 4. The CDR3 loop reads CASSLGTGNYGYTF. Written as DNA, the CDR3 is TGTGCCAGTAGTCTTGGGACAGGAAACTATGGCTACACCTTC.

Remarks on this clone: This CDR3 is also generated by other DNA sequences in the sample. V usage is TRBV10-2 and J usage is TRBJ1-2; D unclear. Germline CDR1 WSHSY, CDR2 SAAADI. This CDR3 is 13 amino acids long. V lost 2 bases and J lost 1, with 5 bases in between. CDR3 DNA: TGCGCCAGCAGTGAGGAGGGTAACTATGGCTACACCTTC. Residues: CASSEEGNYGYTF.

This clone appeared once. The chain has TRBV30 and TRBJ2-2; 8 nucleotides line up with TRBD1. Germline CDR1 and CDR2: GTSNPN and SVGIG (reference sequence). The ends lost 5 bases at V and 0 bases at J; junction bases unmatched: 2. The CDR3 has 14 amino acids. CDR3 sequence (DNA): TGTGCCTGGGACAGGGGATCGAACACCGGGGAGCTGTTTTTT. Translation gives CAWDRGSNTGELFF.

V and J are TRBV10-1 and TRBJ2-1; weak D call: TRBD2 (5 bases). Germline assignment: CDR1 WNHNN and CDR2 SYGVQD (reference sequence). With 10 bases removed from V and 0 bases from J, the gap between germline ends came to 13 bases. The CDR3 is 14 residues long. The CDR3 protein is CATRLGSSYNEQFF. CDR3 DNA sequence: TGCGCCACCCGGCTGGGGAGCTCCTACAATGAGCAGTTCTTC.

J is TRBJ1-4 and V is TRBV9; TRBD1 aligns across 7 bases. The V segment lost 0 bases and the J segment 0 bases; nucleotides outside the gene matches: 11. Germline V gene lookup returns CDR1 SGDLS and CDR2 YYNGEE. The CDR3 has 19 amino acids. CDR3 nucleotides: TGTGCCAGCAGCGTAGACCCAGGGGGGACCGTTGCAACTAATGAAAAACTGTTTTTT. Translating it yields CASSVDPGGTVATNEKLFF.

A few counts support this clone. J is TRBJ1-2 and V is TRBV24-1; 9 positions match TRBD1. The trim removed 12 bases at V and 4 bases at J, leaving 5 bases unmatched. CDR1 KGHDR and CDR2 SFDVKD come from the germline V gene. CDR3 length equals 12 residues. CDR3 bases: TGTGCCGCCGGGACAGGGAGCTATGGCTACACCTTC. Translation: CAAGTGSYGYTF.

The chain joins TRBV19 to TRBJ2-1; D may be TRBD1 (7 bases). This CDR3 contains 14 residues. CDR1 is LNHDA, CDR2 SQIVND, per germline (reference sequence). V gave up 3 bases and J gave up 5 bases, with 11 bases separating them. CDR3 coding DNA: TGTGCCAGTAGTATCAGGGGGGCGGACAATGAGCAGTTCTTC. The encoded protein is CASSIRGADNEQFF.

This rearrangement joins TRBV19 to TRBJ2-1; 7 nucleotides agree with TRBD1. Germline-derived CDR1 and CDR2 are LNHDA and SQIVND (reference sequence). This CDR3 comprises 17 residues. V was clipped by 4 bases and J by 6 bases; unmatched bases: 15. CDR3 in amino acids: CASSKPTGQGSGNEQFF. As DNA, the CDR3 is TGTGCCAGTAGTAAACCGACAGGGCAGGGATCGGGCAATGAGCAGTTCTTC.

The chain combines TRBV7-8 with TRBJ2-1; 12 positions agree with TRBD1. Germline lookup yields CDR1 SGHVS and CDR2 FQNEAQ. The length of the CDR3 is 15 residues. V shed 5 bases, J shed 9 bases, and the junction held 8 bases outside the gene matches. CDR3 DNA sequence: TGTGCCAGCAGCCCGCAGGGGACAGGGGGCGGTGAGCAGTTCTTC. It yields the protein CASSPQGTGGGEQFF.

For this clone: This sample also contains other DNA sequences that code for the same CDR3. The genes are TRBV6-1 and TRBJ2-7; D gene uncertain. The CDR3 sequence is 15 residues long. The germline V gene encodes CDR1 MNHNS and CDR2 SASEGT. The germline V and J ends were trimmed by 2 bases and 1 base, with 12 bases remaining between them. The CDR3 spells CASSELGRPSYEQYF. The DNA of the CDR3 is TGTGCCAGCAGTGAATTGGGCAGGCCGTCCTACGAGCAGTACTTC.

This clone is a singleton in its sample. V gene TRBV10-2 combines with J gene TRBJ1-3; unclear D gene. V shed 2 bases and J shed 1 base, with 9 bases lying between them. The CDR3 has 15 amino acids. CDR1 and CDR2 (germline): WSHSY, SAAADI. DNA for the CDR3: TGCGCCAGCAGTGAGCAGGTACCGTCTGGAAACACCATATATTTT. Amino acid sequence: CASSEQVPSGNTIYF.

This chain uses TRBV2 with TRBJ2-5; maybe TRBD2 (6 bases). Germline V CDR1 and CDR2: SNHLY, FYNNEI. Trimming pared 3 bases from V and 4 bases from J, leaving 9 bases between. The CDR3 covers 13 residues. CDR3 in amino acids: CASSDRLGETQYF. The CDR3 DNA reads as TGTGCCAGCAGTGATCGACTAGGAGAGACCCAGTACTTC. The full variable domain, completed using reference TRBV2 and TRBJ2-5, is EPEVTQTPSHQVTQMGQEVILRCVPISNHLYFYWYRQILGQKVEFLVSFYNNEISEKSEIFDDQFSVERPDGSNFTLKIRSTKLEDSAMYFCASSDRLGETQYFGPGTRLLVL.

The rearrangement links TRBV6-5 to TRBJ1-1; 7 bases map to TRBD1. After removal of 9 bases from V and 1 base from J, the junction contained 8 bases not matched to a gene. The CDR3 consists of 14 residues. Germline V lookup: CDR1 MNHEY, CDR2 SVGAGI. CDR3 in amino acids: CASDPGQKNTEAFF. CDR3 nucleotide sequence: TGTGCCAGTGACCCGGGACAGAAGAACACTGAAGCTTTCTTT.

The chain carries TRBV6-5 and TRBJ2-5; 9 nucleotides line up with TRBD2. CDR1 and CDR2 from the germline V gene are MNHEY and SVGAGI. Germline trimming cut 0 bases from V and 6 bases from J; bases unmatched to any gene: 8. CDR3 length: 16 amino acids. The CDR3 region has the DNA TGTGCCAGCAGTTACTCGGGCGGGGGGGCGGTAAAGACCCAGTACTTC. Its protein is CASSYSGGGAVKTQYF.